This is a list of T cell receptor beta chains from one sample in a study of PD-1 blockade in classical Hodgkin lymphoma. Only in-frame clones appear in the TCRdb table, and some are missing; sequencing was by immunoSEQ multiplex PCR. The sample records 15,000 to 20,000 clones, roughly 82% being singletons. This sample comprised peripheral blood mononuclear cells (PBMCs), obtained before the second cycle of nivolumab. These receptors were taken from a human donor with classical Hodgkin lymphoma. CDR3s include the opening cysteine and the closing phenylalanine or tryptophan. D genes are given only for firm matches. Size tells how often a clone was seen (once, few, many) or the class of an expanded clone, and some rows leave it out.

V	D	size	J	CDR3	DNA
TRBV27	TRBD2	-	TRBJ2-1	CASTYGLAGVNEQFF	TGTGCCAGCACCTATGGACTAGCGGGTGTGAATGAGCAGTTCTTC
TRBV19	-	-	TRBJ1-2	CASSSSGRYNYGYTF	TGTGCCAGTAGTTCTTCGGGGCGATATAACTATGGCTACACCTTC
TRBV4-1	-	-	TRBJ1-4	CASSSNPARANEKLFF	TGCGCCAGCAGCTCAAATCCCGCCAGGGCTAATGAAAAACTGTTTTTT
TRBV7-8	-	-	TRBJ1-1	CASSLEGVQMNTEAFF	TGTGCCAGCAGCTTAGAAGGAGTACAGATGAACACTGAAGCTTTCTTT
TRBV5-5	TRBD1	-	TRBJ2-7	CASSFMTGSGEQYF	TGTGCCAGCAGCTTCATGACAGGGTCAGGCGAGCAGTACTTC
TRBV6-6	-	-	TRBJ2-1	CASSSFNRDEQFF	TGTGCCAGCAGTTCGTTCAACCGCGATGAGCAGTTCTTC
TRBV19	TRBD1	-	TRBJ1-5	CASRSDRSGDQPQHF	TGTGCCAGTAGATCGGACAGGAGCGGGGATCAGCCCCAGCATTTT
TRBV10-3	TRBD1	-	TRBJ1-2	CAVEDRVKGYTF	TGTGCTGTCGAAGACAGGGTTAAGGGCTACACCTTC
TRBV29-1	TRBD2	-	TRBJ2-5	CSVDGLAGSQETQYF	TGCAGCGTTGATGGACTAGCGGGGAGTCAAGAGACCCAGTACTTC
TRBV7-8	-	-	TRBJ1-1	CASSRGVRPMNTEAFF	TGTGCCAGCAGCAGAGGGGTGAGGCCGATGAACACTGAAGCTTTCTTT
TRBV6-6	-	-	TRBJ2-3	CASSRTVYDTQYF	TGTGCCAGCAGTAGGACAGTTTACGATACGCAGTATTTT
TRBV5-1	-	-	TRBJ2-5	CASSLGQTIQETQYF	TGCGCCAGCAGCTTGGGGCAGACGATTCAAGAGACCCAGTACTTC
TRBV6-5	-	-	TRBJ2-5	CASSYSHPGKETQYF	TGTGCCAGCAGTTACTCTCACCCAGGAAAAGAGACCCAGTACTTC
TRBV7-2	-	-	TRBJ1-5	CASSLDGALSNQPQHF	TGTGCCAGCAGCTTAGATGGGGCGTTGAGCAATCAGCCCCAGCATTTT
TRBV2	TRBD1	-	TRBJ2-2	CASSVSRGYTGELFF	TGTGCCAGCAGTGTATCCAGGGGGTACACCGGGGAGCTGTTTTTT
TRBV2	-	-	TRBJ2-5	CASLWGPKETQYF	TGTGCCAGCCTCTGGGGGCCTAAGGAGACCCAGTACTTC
TRBV4-1	-	-	TRBJ1-1	CASSQREVTEAFF	TGCGCCAGCAGCCAAAGGGAGGTAACTGAAGCTTTCTTT
TRBV4-3	TRBD2	-	TRBJ2-1	CASSQDQSGGGYEQFF	TGCGCCAGCAGCCAAGATCAGAGCGGGGGGGGTTATGAGCAGTTCTTC
TRBV7-9	-	-	TRBJ1-1	CASSPPGFTEAFF	TGTGCCAGCAGCCCGCCAGGGTTCACTGAAGCTTTCTTT
TRBV7-6	-	large	TRBJ2-7	CASSLGGRYEQYF	TGTGCCAGCAGCTTAGGGGGGCGGTACGAGCAGTACTTC
TRBV11-2	-	-	TRBJ2-3	CASSLAYGDGDTQYF	TGTGCCAGCAGCCTCGCATATGGGGATGGGGATACGCAGTATTTT
TRBV6-6	TRBD1	-	TRBJ1-2	CASSHIPDTGAFGYTF	TGTGCCAGCAGTCACATACCGGATACAGGGGCCTTTGGCTACACCTTC
TRBV27	-	-	TRBJ1-2	CASPPGYGYTF	TGTGCCAGCCCCCCAGGGTATGGCTACACCTTC
TRBV4-3	-	-	TRBJ2-7	CASSTTRYSYEQYF	TGCGCCAGCAGCACAACCAGGTACTCCTACGAGCAGTACTTC
TRBV29-1	TRBD1	-	TRBJ2-1	CTPRDRANNEQFF	TGCACCCCTCGGGACAGGGCCAACAATGAGCAGTTCTTC
TRBV14	-	-	TRBJ2-7	CASSQDNRGFEQYF	TGTGCCAGCAGCCAAGATAATAGAGGGTTCGAGCAGTACTTC
TRBV7-2	TRBD2	medium-sized	TRBJ2-3	CASSLASGGADTQYF	TGTGCCAGCAGCTTGGCGTCCGGGGGGGCAGATACGCAGTATTTT
TRBV28	-	-	TRBJ2-1	CASSSAGAAVEQFF	TGTGCCAGCAGTTCAGCCGGGGCCGCGGTTGAGCAGTTCTTC
TRBV5-1	-	-	TRBJ2-5	CASSLGSQETQYF	TGCGCCAGCAGCTTGGGCAGTCAAGAGACCCAGTACTTC
TRBV29-1	-	-	TRBJ2-7	CSVFGGYEQYF	TGCAGCGTATTTGGAGGGTACGAGCAGTACTTC
TRBV5-1	-	few	TRBJ1-1	CASSLRGGPQEAFF	TGCGCCAGCAGCTTGAGGGGGGGCCCCCAGGAGGCTTTCTTT
TRBV6-5	-	-	TRBJ1-1	CASSTTGITEAFF	TGTGCCAGCAGTACAACAGGGATAACTGAAGCTTTCTTT
TRBV20-1	-	-	TRBJ1-2	CSGGAGGYTF	TGCAGTGGAGGGGCTGGTGGCTACACCTTC
TRBV30	-	-	TRBJ1-2	CAWSVPVTYGYTF	TGTGCCTGGAGTGTGCCTGTTACCTATGGCTACACCTTC
TRBV15	TRBD2	once	TRBJ2-2	CATGRGANTGELFF	TGTGCCACTGGGCGGGGGGCGAACACCGGGGAGCTGTTTTTT
TRBV27	-	few	TRBJ1-5	CASSLTGQYQPQHF	TGTGCCAGCAGTTTAACAGGGCAGTACCAGCCCCAGCATTTT
TRBV5-1	-	-	TRBJ2-7	CASSASGASYEQYF	TGCGCCAGCAGCGCCTCGGGGGCATCCTACGAGCAGTACTTC
TRBV10-3	-	-	TRBJ2-7	CAISAKGESEQYF	TGTGCCATCAGCGCAAAGGGAGAGAGCGAGCAGTACTTC
TRBV10-2	-	few	TRBJ2-3	CASSEQGGQGDTQYF	TGCGCCAGCAGTGAGCAGGGGGGCCAGGGAGATACGCAGTATTTT
TRBV7-8	-	few	TRBJ2-7	CASSLGSVSYEQYF	TGTGCCAGCAGCTTAGGGTCAGTTTCCTACGAGCAGTACTTC
TRBV27	-	-	TRBJ2-1	CASSLRGRNEQFF	TGTGCCAGCAGTTTAAGGGGACGGAATGAGCAGTTCTTC